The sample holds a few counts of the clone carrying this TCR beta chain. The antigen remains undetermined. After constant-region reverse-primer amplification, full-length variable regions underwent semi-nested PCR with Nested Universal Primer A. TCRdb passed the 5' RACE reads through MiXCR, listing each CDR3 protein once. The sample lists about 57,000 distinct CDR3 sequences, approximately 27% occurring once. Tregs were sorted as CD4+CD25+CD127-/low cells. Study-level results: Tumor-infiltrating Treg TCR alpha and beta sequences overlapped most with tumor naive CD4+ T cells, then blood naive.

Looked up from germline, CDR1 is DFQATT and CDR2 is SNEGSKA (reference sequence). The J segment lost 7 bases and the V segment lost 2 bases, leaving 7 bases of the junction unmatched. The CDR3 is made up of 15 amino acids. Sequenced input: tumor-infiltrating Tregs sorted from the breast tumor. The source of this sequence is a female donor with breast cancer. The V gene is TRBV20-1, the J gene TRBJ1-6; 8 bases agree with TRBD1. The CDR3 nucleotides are TGCAGTGCTAGAAGCCCCGGGACAGGAAATTCACCCCTCCACTTT. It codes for CSARSPGTGNSPLHF.